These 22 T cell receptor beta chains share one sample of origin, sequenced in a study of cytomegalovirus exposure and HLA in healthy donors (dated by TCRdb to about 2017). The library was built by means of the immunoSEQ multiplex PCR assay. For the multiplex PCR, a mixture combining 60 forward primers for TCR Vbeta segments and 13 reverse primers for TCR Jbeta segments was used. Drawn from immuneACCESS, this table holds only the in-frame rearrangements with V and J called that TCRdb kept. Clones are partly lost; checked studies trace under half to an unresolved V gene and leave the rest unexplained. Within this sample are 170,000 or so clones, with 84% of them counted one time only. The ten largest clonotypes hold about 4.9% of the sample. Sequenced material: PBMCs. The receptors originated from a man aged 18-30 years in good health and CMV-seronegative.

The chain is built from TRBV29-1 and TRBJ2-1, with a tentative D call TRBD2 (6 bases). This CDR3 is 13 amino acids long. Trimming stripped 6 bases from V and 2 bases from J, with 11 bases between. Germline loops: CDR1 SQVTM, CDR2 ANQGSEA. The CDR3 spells CSVGTSTYNEQFF. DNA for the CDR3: TGCAGCGTCGGGACTTCAACCTACAATGAGCAGTTCTTC.

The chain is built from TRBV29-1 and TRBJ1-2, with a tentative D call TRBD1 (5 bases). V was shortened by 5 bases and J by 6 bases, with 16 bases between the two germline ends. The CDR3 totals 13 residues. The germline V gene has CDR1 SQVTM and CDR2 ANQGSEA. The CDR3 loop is CSVTPGRGHGYTF. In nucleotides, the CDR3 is TGCAGCGTTACCCCGGGGAGGGGTCATGGCTACACCTTC.

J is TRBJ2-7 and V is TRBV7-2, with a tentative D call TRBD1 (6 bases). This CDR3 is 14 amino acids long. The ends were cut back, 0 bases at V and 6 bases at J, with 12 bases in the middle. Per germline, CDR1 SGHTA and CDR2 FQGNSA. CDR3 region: CASSLASGAAEQYF. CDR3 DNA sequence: TGTGCCAGCAGCTTAGCGTCAGGGGCGGCCGAGCAGTACTTC.

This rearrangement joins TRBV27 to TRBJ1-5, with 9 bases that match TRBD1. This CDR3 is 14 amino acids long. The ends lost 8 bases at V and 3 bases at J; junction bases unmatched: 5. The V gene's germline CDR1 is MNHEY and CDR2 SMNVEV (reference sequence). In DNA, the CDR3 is TGTGCCAGCCGGACAGGGGTGTCCAATCAGCCCCAGCATTTT. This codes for CASRTGVSNQPQHF.

CDR3 sequence reads: CASSLQGIGEQYF. CDR3 in DNA: TGTGCCAGCAGTTTACAGGGAATTGGCGAGCAGTACTTC. The rearrangement uses TRBV28 and TRBJ2-7; D possibly corresponds to TRBD1 (5 bases). The V end was cut by 2 bases, the J end by 6 bases, with 11 bases between. Germline CDR1 is MDHEN and CDR2 is SYDVKM. The CDR3 length is 13 residues.

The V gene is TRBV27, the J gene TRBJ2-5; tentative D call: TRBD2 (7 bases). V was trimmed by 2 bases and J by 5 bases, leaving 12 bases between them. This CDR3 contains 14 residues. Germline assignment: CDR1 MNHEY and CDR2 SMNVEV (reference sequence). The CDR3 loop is CASSLIRGAETQYF. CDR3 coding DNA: TGTGCCAGCAGTTTAATCCGGGGGGCGGAGACCCAGTACTTC.

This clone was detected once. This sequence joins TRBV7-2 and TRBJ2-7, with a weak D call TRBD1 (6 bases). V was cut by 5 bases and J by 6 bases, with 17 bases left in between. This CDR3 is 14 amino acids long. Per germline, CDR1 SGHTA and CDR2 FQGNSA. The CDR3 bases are TGTGCCAGCAGCCTAGGGGGAGTACGTCGCGAGCAGTACTTC. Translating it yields CASSLGGVRREQYF.

CDR3 sequence reads: CASSSTHLRTGSNQPQHF. Written as DNA, the CDR3 is TGTGCCAGCAGTTCGACCCACCTTCGGACAGGTAGCAATCAGCCCCAGCATTTT. The V and J genes are TRBV28 and TRBJ1-5; TRBD1 matches at 7 bases. This CDR3 has 18 residues. The germline CDR1 and CDR2 sequences are MDHEN and SYDVKM. V was pared by 4 bases and J by 0 bases, with 12 bases of the junction left unmatched. The variable domain in full, with the rest retrieved from reference TRBV28 and TRBJ1-5, is DVKVTQSSRYLVKRTGEKVFLECVQDMDHENMFWYRQDPGLGLRLIYFSYDVKMKEKGDIPEGYSVSREKKERFSLILESASTNQTSMYLCASSSTHLRTGSNQPQHFGDGTRLSIL.

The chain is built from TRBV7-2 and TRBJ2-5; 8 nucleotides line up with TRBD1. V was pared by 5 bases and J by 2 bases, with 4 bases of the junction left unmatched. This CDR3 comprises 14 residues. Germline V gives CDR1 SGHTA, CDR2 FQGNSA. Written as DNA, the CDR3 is TGTGCCAGCAGCACGAGGGACAGGCAAGAGACCCAGTACTTC. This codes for CASSTRDRQETQYF.

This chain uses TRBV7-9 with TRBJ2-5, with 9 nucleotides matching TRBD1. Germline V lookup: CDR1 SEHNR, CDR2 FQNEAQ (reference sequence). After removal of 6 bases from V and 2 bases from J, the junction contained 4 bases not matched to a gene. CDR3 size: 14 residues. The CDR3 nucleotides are TGTGCCAGCAGAATTGGGACAGGGCAAGAGACCCAGTACTTC. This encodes CASRIGTGQETQYF.

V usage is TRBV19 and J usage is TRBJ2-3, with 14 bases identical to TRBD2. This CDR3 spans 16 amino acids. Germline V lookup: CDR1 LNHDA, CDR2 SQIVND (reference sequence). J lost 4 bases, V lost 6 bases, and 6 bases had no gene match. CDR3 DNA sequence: TGTGCCAGTAGCCAACCGACTAGCGGGGGGGCAGATACGCAGTATTTT. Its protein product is CASSQPTSGGADTQYF.

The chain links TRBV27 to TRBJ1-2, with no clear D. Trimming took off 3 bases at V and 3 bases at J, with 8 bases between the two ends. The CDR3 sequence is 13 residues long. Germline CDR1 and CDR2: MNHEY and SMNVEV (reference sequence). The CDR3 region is CASSFREYYGYTF. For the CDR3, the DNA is TGTGCCAGCAGTTTTCGGGAGTACTATGGCTACACCTTC.

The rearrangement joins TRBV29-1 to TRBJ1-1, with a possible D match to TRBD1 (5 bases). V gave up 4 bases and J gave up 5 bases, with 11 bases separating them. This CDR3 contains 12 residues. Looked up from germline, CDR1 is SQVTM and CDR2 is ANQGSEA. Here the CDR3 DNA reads TGCAGCGTTGGTAGGGGTGAGACTGAAGCTTTCTTT. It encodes CSVGRGETEAFF.

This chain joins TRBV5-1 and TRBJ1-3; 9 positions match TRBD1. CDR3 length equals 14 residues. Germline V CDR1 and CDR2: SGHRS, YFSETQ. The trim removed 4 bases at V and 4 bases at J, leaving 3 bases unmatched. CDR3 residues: CASSNGQGGNTIYF. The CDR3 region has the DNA TGCGCCAGCAGCAACGGACAGGGGGGAAACACCATATATTTT.

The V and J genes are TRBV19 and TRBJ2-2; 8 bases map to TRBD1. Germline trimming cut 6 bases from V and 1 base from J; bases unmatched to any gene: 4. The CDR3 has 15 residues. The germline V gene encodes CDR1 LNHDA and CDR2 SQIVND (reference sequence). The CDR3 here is CASSRTGRNTGELFF. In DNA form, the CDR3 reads TGTGCCAGTAGCCGGACAGGGAGGAACACCGGGGAGCTGTTTTTT.

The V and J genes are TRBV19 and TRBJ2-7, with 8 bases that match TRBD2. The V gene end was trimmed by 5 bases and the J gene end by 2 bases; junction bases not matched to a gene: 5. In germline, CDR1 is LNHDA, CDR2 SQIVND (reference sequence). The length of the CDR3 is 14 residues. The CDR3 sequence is CASSFSGGPYEQYF. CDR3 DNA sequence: TGTGCCAGTAGTTTCAGCGGGGGACCCTACGAGCAGTACTTC.

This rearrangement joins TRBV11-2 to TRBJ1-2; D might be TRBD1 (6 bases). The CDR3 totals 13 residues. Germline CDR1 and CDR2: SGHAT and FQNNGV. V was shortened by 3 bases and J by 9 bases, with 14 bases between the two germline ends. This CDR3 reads CASSFQQGVRYTF. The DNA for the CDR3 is TGTGCCAGCAGCTTCCAACAGGGAGTGCGCTACACCTTC.

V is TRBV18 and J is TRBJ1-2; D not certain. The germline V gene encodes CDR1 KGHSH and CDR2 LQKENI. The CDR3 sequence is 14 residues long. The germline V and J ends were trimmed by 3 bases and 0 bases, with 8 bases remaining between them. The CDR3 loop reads CASSPGRTNYGYTF. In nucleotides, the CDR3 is TGTGCCAGCTCACCGGGCAGGACTAACTATGGCTACACCTTC.

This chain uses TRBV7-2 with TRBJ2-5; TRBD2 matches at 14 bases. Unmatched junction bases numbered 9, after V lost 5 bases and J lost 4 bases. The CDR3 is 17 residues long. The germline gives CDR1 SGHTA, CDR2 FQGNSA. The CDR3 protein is CASSKTSGRGGAETQYF. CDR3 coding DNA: TGTGCCAGCAGCAAGACTAGCGGGAGGGGCGGGGCAGAGACCCAGTACTTC.

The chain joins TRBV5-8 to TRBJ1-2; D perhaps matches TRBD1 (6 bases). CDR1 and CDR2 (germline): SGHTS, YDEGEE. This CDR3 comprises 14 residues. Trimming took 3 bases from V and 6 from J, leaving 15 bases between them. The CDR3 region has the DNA TGTGCCAGCAGCTACGGTAACAGGGTCGATGGCTACACCTTC. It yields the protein CASSYGNRVDGYTF.

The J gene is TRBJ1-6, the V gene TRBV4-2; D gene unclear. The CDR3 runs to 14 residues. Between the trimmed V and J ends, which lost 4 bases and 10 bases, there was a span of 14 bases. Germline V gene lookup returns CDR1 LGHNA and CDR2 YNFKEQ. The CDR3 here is CASSPPERSSPLHF. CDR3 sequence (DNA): TGTGCCAGCAGCCCTCCTGAGCGCAGCTCACCCCTCCACTTT.

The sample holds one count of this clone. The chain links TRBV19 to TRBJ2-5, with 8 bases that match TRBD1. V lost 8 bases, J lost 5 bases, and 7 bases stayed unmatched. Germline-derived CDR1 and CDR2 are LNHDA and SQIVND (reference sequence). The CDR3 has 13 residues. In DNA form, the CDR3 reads TGTGCCAGTCGACAGGGGTTTAAGGAGACCCAGTACTTC. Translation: CASRQGFKETQYF.